The clone carrying this TCR beta chain was counted only a few times. Antigen specificity is unknown. This specimen comes from a study of cytomegalovirus exposure and HLA in healthy donors. On the study more broadly: The study placed approximately 78% of its approximately 360 genotyped donors in the Caucasian-associated ancestry cluster.

Whole-study findings and limits: The study found most TCR sequences rare, yet found some public TCRs in many donors. Later analysis indicated greater clonal expansion among HLA-associated TCR beta chains than among equally common other chains.

Researchers ran the PCR with 60 Vbeta and 13 Jbeta primers. Sequencing used immunoSEQ multiplex PCR; TCRdb keeps in-frame clones, though not all of them. In the table there are about 180,000 clones, 80% of which are singletons. The CDR3 runs to 17 residues. The germline V gene has CDR1 MGHRA and CDR2 YSYEKL. Germline trimming cut 0 bases from V and 3 bases from J; bases unmatched to any gene: 1. The gene calls are TRBV4-1 and TRBJ2-1, with 14 bases identical to TRBD2. This clonotype was sampled from a girl aged 5-17 years in good health and CMV-seropositive. Sequenced material: PBMCs. CDR3 amino acids: CASSQETSGRVYNEQFF. Here the CDR3 DNA reads TGCGCCAGCAGCCAAGAGACTAGCGGGAGGGTCTACAATGAGCAGTTCTTC.